The present T cell receptor beta chain was sequenced within a study of shared clonotypes between healthy human individuals. Assay used: immunoSEQ multiplex PCR; TCRdb lists only in-frame clones, some missing. The table has more than 2 million clones, 85% to 95% seen once. Study donors comprised healthy, HIV-negative adults devoid of recent acute infection or vaccination. V was shortened by 4 bases and J by 4 bases, with 11 bases between the two germline ends. The germline CDR1 and CDR2 sequences are SGHRS and YFSETQ. This CDR3 has 13 amino acids. Specimen: naive CD4+ T cells sorted from blood. Stated subset: CD45RA+ positively selected. This clonotype was sampled from a man younger than 30 in good health. The rearrangement links TRBV5-1 to TRBJ2-5; D is perhaps TRBD2 (6 bases). CDR3 DNA sequence: TGCGCCAGCAGCACGGCTAGCGCAGAGACCCAGTACTTC. Its translation is CASSTASAETQYF.